This TCR beta chain was found in a study of blood T cells in healthy people across ages. Whole-study findings and limits: The study lacked donor CMV status, which possibly confounded expanded clonotype changes.

Details on this clonotype: No antigen is known for it.

It was with a sample-barcoded 5' primer and a J-beta primer mix that a second PCR of roughly 7 to 12 cycles was run. Each CDR3 protein is one row after TCRdb ran MiXCR on the 5' RACE reads. The table lists 1.5 million to 2 million distinct CDR3 sequences, less than 50% of them singletons. This TCR came from a woman aged 40 to 50 in good health. Sequencing input: blood.

As DNA, the CDR3 is TGTGCCAGCAGCGTAGGGCCTGTATCGGGTCCCCTAGCCAAAAACATTCAGTACTTC. It specifies CASSVGPVSGPLAKNIQYF. The V gene is TRBV9, the J gene TRBJ2-4, with D unresolved. The V end was cut by 0 bases, the J end by 0 bases, with 19 bases between. The CDR3 spans 19 residues. Per the germline V gene, CDR1 is SGDLS and CDR2 is YYNGEE.